Listed below are T cell receptor beta chains from one sample, sequenced in a study of blood T cell repertoires in COVID-19. Data came from immunoSEQ multiplex PCR; TCRdb stores just in-frame clones and leaves some out. In the table there are about 300,000 clones, 86% of which are singletons. The specimen was PBMCs or T cells enriched from blood (not recorded which). The receptors stem from a woman between 18 and 29 years old who had recovered from COVID-19. CDR3s include the opening cysteine and the closing phenylalanine or tryptophan. D genes are given only for firm matches. Only some rows state a clone size, as once, few, many or a class for expanded clones.

d_call	v_call	clone_size	j_call	cdr3_aa	cdr3_nt
.	TRBV11-2	.	TRBJ1-2	CASSLEGGTFYGYTF	TGTGCCAGCAGCTTAGAGGGGGGAACTTTTTATGGCTACACCTTC
.	TRBV10-3	few	TRBJ1-1	CAISVQANTEAFF	TGTGCCATCAGTGTACAGGCGAACACTGAAGCTTTCTTT
TRBD1	TRBV5-4	.	TRBJ2-1	CASSRRDSSYNEQFF	TGTGCCAGCAGCCGCAGGGACAGCTCCTACAATGAGCAGTTCTTC
TRBD1	TRBV19	.	TRBJ1-1	CASSARTGGRGPEAFF	TGTGCCAGTAGTGCCCGGACAGGCGGCCGTGGGCCTGAAGCTTTCTTT
TRBD1	TRBV11-2	.	TRBJ1-1	CASRRGQGAWGTEAFF	TGTGCCAGCCGACGGGGACAGGGGGCGTGGGGCACTGAAGCTTTCTTT
.	TRBV10-3	.	TRBJ2-1	CAISSGPMYNEQFF	TGTGCCATCAGTAGCGGACCTATGTACAATGAGCAGTTCTTC
TRBD1	TRBV6-4	once	TRBJ1-1	CASSDARGTEAFF	TGTGCCAGCAGTGATGCCAGGGGGACTGAAGCTTTCTTT
.	TRBV27	once	TRBJ1-1	CASSLEPLSTEAFF	TGTGCCAGCAGTTTAGAGCCTCTAAGCACTGAAGCTTTCTTT
.	TRBV30	once	TRBJ2-6	CAWSAPEGRVNSGANVLTF	TGTGCCTGGAGTGCCCCTGAGGGTCGGGTAAACTCTGGGGCCAACGTCCTGACTTTC
.	TRBV9	.	TRBJ1-1	CASNKGGGTNTEAFF	TGTGCCAGCAACAAGGGAGGGGGGACGAACACTGAAGCTTTCTTT
.	TRBV30	few	TRBJ1-2	CAWIGGGYTF	TGTGCCTGGATTGGGGGCGGCTACACCTTC
.	TRBV7-7	once	TRBJ1-1	CASSLSQNTEAFF	TGTGCCAGCAGCTTAAGCCAAAACACTGAAGCTTTCTTT
.	TRBV7-6	.	TRBJ2-5	CASSLSRKEGETQYF	TGTGCCAGCAGCTTATCCCGGAAAGAGGGAGAGACCCAGTACTTC
TRBD1	TRBV3-1/TRBV3-2	.	TRBJ1-1	CASSQGQGAGTEAFF	TGTGCCAGCAGCCAAGGGCAGGGGGCGGGCACTGAAGCTTTCTTT
.	TRBV29-1	.	TRBJ2-1	CSVEDRQRPEINEQFF	TGCAGCGTTGAAGATCGACAGAGGCCGGAGATCAATGAGCAGTTCTTC
.	TRBV5-1	.	TRBJ2-3	CASSPGTDTQYF	TGCGCCAGCAGCCCGGGCACAGATACGCAGTATTTT
.	TRBV3-1/TRBV3-2	.	TRBJ1-1	CASSQEGPGDTEAFF	TGTGCCAGCAGCCAAGAGGGGCCCGGAGACACTGAAGCTTTCTTT
TRBD1	TRBV18	.	TRBJ2-7	CASSPGTGEWYEQYF	TGTGCCAGCTCGCCCGGGACAGGGGAATGGTACGAGCAGTACTTC
TRBD1	TRBV27	.	TRBJ1-2	CASSRTGNYGYTF	TGTGCCAGCAGTAGGACAGGGAACTATGGCTACACCTTC
.	TRBV30	.	TRBJ1-3	CAWARSSGNTIYF	TGTGCCTGGGCCCGGAGCTCTGGAAACACCATATATTTT